A single T cell receptor (beta chain) is shown here with its context. Its antigen is as yet unknown. The DNA ends 3 residues before the CDR3 does, and the rest of the CDR3 is filled in from the germline J gene. Sequencing used immunoSEQ multiplex PCR; TCRdb keeps in-frame clones, though not all of them. The sample data list some 40,000 clones. The entry originates in a study of T cells in women clearing cervical HPV infection. Study-wide context: With HLA typing for only a few women, HLA confounding remains possible. Study findings and constraints: Repertoire richness, not evenness, was significantly elevated in CIN3+ cases versus controls. Combining TCR richness with V gene abundances gave roughly 0.84 AUC.

Germline loops: CDR1 LNHDA, CDR2 SQIVND (reference sequence). The CDR3 has 15 residues. V gene TRBV19 combines with J gene TRBJ1-2; the D is unclear. The sample consisted of blood buffy coat. The sequence was obtained from a woman aged 18-69 years with a cervical HPV16 infection that either progressed to CIN3+ or cleared (not recorded which). The CDR3 bases that were read are TGTGCCAGTAGTACACGACTAGCGGAGACCTACGAC. Translation: CASSTRLAETYD. The whole CDR3 protein reads CASSTRLAETYDYTF.